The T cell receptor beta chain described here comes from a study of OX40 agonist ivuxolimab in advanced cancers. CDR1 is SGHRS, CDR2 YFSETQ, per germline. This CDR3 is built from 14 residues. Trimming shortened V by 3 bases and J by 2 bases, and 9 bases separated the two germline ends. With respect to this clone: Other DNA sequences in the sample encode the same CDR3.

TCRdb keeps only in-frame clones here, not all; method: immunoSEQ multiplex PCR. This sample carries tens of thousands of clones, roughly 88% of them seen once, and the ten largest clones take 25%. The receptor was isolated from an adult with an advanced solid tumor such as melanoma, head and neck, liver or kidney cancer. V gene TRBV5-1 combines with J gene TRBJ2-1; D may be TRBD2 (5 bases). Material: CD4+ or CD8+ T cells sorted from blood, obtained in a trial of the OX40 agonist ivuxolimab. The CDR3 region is CASSSAGAYNEQFF. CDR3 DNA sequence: TGCGCCAGCAGCTCGGCCGGGGCCTACAATGAGCAGTTCTTC. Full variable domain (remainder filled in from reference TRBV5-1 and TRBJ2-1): KAGVTQTPRYLIKTRGQQVTLSCSPISGHRSVSWYQQTPGQGLQFLFEYFSETQRNKGNFPGRFSGRQFSNSRSEMNVSTLELGDSALYLCASSSAGAYNEQFFGPGTRLTVL.